This TCR beta chain was sequenced for a study of CD8+CD57+ T cells in acquired aplastic anemia. Trimming took 2 bases from V and 1 from J; bases not matched to a gene: 14. Germline V gives CDR1 SGHRS, CDR2 YFSETQ. The CDR3 sequence is 19 residues long. The authors sequenced patients whose flow cytometry had shown CD8+CD57+ cell expansion. Patients were treatment-naive when blood was sampled. The template for TCR beta VDJ and CDR3 sequence profiling was genomic DNA. TCRdb independently ran MiXCR on the reads; one entry per CDR3 protein. The table lists a few hundred thousand distinct CDR3 sequences, less than 60% of them singletons.

The clonotype was recovered from a human donor with aplastic anemia. Sequenced material: sorted CD4+, CD8+, or CD8+CD57+ T cells (not recorded which) from PBMCs. The chain combines TRBV5-1 with TRBJ1-3, with TRBD1 matching 8 bases. The CDR3 DNA is TGCGCCAGCAGCTTCGGAACCCCCTGGCAGGGGGCTTCTGGAAACACCATATATTTT. This codes for CASSFGTPWQGASGNTIYF.